The T cell receptor (beta chain) described here comes from a study of early T cells in non-severe SARS-CoV-2 infection. As to this clonotype: What it binds is not known.

The TCR library protocol attached unique molecular identifiers to the individual cDNA molecules. TCRdb ran MiXCR on the 5' RACE reads and lists one entry per CDR3 protein. The sample lists tens of thousands of distinct CDR3 sequences, around 12% occurring once. Trimming cost V 6 bases and J 1 base; bases outside gene matches: 9. This CDR3 comprises 16 residues. The germline V gene encodes CDR1 MDHEN and CDR2 SYDVKM. Findings of the study overall: Matches to VDJdb favored anti-spike CD8 responses and missed private and CD4 specificities.

The sequenced sample consisted of whole blood. The chain links TRBV28 to TRBJ2-7; 10 nucleotides agree with TRBD1. The sequence derives from an adult who was a healthcare worker with PCR-confirmed SARS-CoV-2 infection or an uninfected control (not recorded which). The CDR3 nucleotides are TGTGCCAGCAGGTCACTGGGACAGGGGCTGTCCTACGAGCAGTACTTC. Its protein product is CASRSLGQGLSYEQYF. Combining the CDR3 with reference TRBV28 and TRBJ2-7 gives the whole variable domain DVKVTQSSRYLVKRTGEKVFLECVQDMDHENMFWYRQDPGLGLRLIYFSYDVKMKEKGDIPEGYSVSREKKERFSLILESASTNQTSMYLCASRSLGQGLSYEQYFGPGTRLTVT.